This T cell receptor beta chain was profiled in a study of Graves' ophthalmopathy and Graves' hyperthyroidism. Study as a whole: Peripheral blood collection took place at initial diagnosis, before any treatment. Study-level points and caveats: In blood, most expanded thyroid clonotypes above 0.001 frequency were also detected.

The J segment lost 6 bases and the V segment lost 6 bases, leaving 6 bases of the junction unmatched. The length of the CDR3 is 14 residues. Germline assignment: CDR1 MDHEN and CDR2 SYDVKM. The sequenced template was RNA, covering the TCR beta CDR3 region. RT-PCR in the first round used HTBI primers; a second-round multiplex PCR followed. One entry per CDR3 protein, called by TCRdb with MiXCR from the multiplex PCR reads. The profile shows 360,000 or so distinct CDR3 sequences, roughly 18% of them singletons. A volume of over 9 ml of fresh peripheral blood supplied the PBMCs. This clonotype was observed at least ten times. No antigen is known for it.

This sequence joins TRBV28 and TRBJ1-5, with 9 bases matching TRBD1. Sample: peripheral blood. The sequence was obtained from a woman aged 18-29 years with Graves' ophthalmopathy. CDR3 coding DNA: TGTGCCAGCAGAACCGGGACAGGGCTTCAGCCCCAGCATTTT. Its protein product is CASRTGTGLQPQHF.